This T cell receptor beta chain was observed in a study of blood T cell repertoires in COVID-19 (TCRdb year 2020). Looking at the study overall: Collaborator samples came from the United States, Italy and Spain and covered acute and convalescent phases of COVID-19. The material from the prospective study consisted of cDNA or gDNA derived from T cells, B-cell-depleted T cells, or PBMCs. Subjects who had been exposed to COVID-19, were actively infected with it, or had recovered from it provided the deeply sampled blood TCRbeta repertoires that made up the dataset. A freely available public database, intended as a resource for researchers studying the immune response to SARS-CoV-2, is where the repertoires were released. Samples came from the ongoing ImmuneRACE study (first 160 participants) plus 1,254 subjects from 6 global collaborators. Sample metadata almost always included a de-identified subject ID, COVID-19 status, age in years and sex. Where HLA class I and class II types were available, the types were taken from metadata supplied by the sample provider, not from assay-based typing. The full study reports these points: Clinical and demographic metadata were provided uncurated, with the amount varying by source and participant.

At one collaborating source in Seattle, patients were enrolled during active infection and were followed longitudinally through the course of disease. Whole blood was collected in K2EDTA tubes by collaborating institutions according to the institutions' own protocols. For TCRbeta analysis, collaborator samples were shipped as frozen whole blood, as isolated PBMCs, or as DNA extracted from either sample type. Notes on this clone: The antigen it binds to is not known. No quality values exist for individual bases; no much larger clone is one base distant.

The germline ends are 13 bases apart after V is trimmed by 6 bases and J by 7 bases. From the germline V gene, CDR1 is KGHSH and CDR2 is LQKENI. There are 14 amino acids in the CDR3, from cysteine to phenylalanine inclusive. Only CDR3 DNA remains: 42 bases, in frame from the first base. The immunoSEQ Assay, a bias-controlled multiplex PCR, was used to amplify TCRbeta CDR3 regions from genomic DNA. Per the original workflow: Within the assay, amplification of reference gene primers was used to estimate how many nucleated cells each sample contained. To quantify the absolute abundance of each unique TCRbeta CDR3 rearrangement, sequence reads were collapsed and filtered. For each sample, productive Simpson clonality was calculated by taking the square root of Simpson's diversity index across productive rearrangements. Not all clones reach the TCRdb copy of this immuneACCESS table, which keeps in-frame sequences only. Checked studies attribute under half of the gap to unresolved V genes and leave the rest unexplained. V, J and clone size derive from that table, while D and trimming were established from the DNA sequence. A total of over 150,000 clones appear in this sample, under 85% of them only once. The ten largest clones capture 0.6% to 0.7% of the sample.

The clonotype was recovered from a man aged 55 to 69 with COVID-19, enrolled during active disease. Recombination connected TRBV18 to TRBJ1-6; TRBD1 is a possible D gene, resting on 5 matching bases. Material for sequencing was peripheral blood. CDR3 sequence: CASSSSGKNSPLHF. The bases are TGTGCCAGCTCGAGTTCAGGGAAGAATTCACCCCTCCACTTT.